This T cell receptor (beta chain) was recorded in a study of cytomegalovirus exposure and HLA in healthy donors. CDR3 length: 14 residues. PCR was performed using 60 Vbeta and 13 Jbeta primers. TCRdb's copy holds only in-frame clones and misses some; the assay was immunoSEQ multiplex PCR. The table has some 70,000 clones, around three quarters seen once. This TCR was sampled from a man aged 45-60 years in good health and CMV-seronegative. The sequenced sample was PBMCs. J is TRBJ1-4 and V is TRBV21-1; no DNA check was done on the table's D call, TRBD1. TRBV21-1 constitutes a pseudogene. The CDR3 DNA reads TGTGCCAGCAGAAAGATCGGGGACAGAGAAAAACTGTTTTTT. Its translation: CASRKIGDREKLFF.